Following are 12 T cell receptor beta chains from one sample sequenced in a study of CD8 T cells in ankylosing spondylitis. Using its own MiXCR run on the 5' RACE reads, TCRdb lists one record per CDR3 protein. Counted here are 150,000 or so distinct CDR3 sequences, approximately 10% occurring once; the ten biggest clones make up roughly 29%. The sample was blood, either unsorted or a sorted T cell fraction (not recorded which). The receptor set was obtained from a male donor with ankylosing spondylitis or in good health (not recorded which).

This clonotype was seen at least ten times. The chain is built from TRBV6-1 and TRBJ2-5; TRBD1 is a possible D gene (6 bases). V was shortened by 5 bases and J by 5 bases, with 12 bases between the two germline ends. Germline-derived CDR1 and CDR2 are MNHNS and SASEGT. The CDR3 totals 13 residues. CDR3 in DNA: TGTGCCAGCAGTCGGGACAACTGGGAGACCCAGTACTTC. It specifies CASSRDNWETQYF.

This clonotype was seen ten or more times. The chain joins TRBV20-1 to TRBJ2-3; 12 bases agree with TRBD2. This CDR3 comprises 16 residues. CDR1 is DFQATT and CDR2 is SNEGSKA in the germline V gene (reference sequence). J lost 2 bases, V lost 3 bases, and 6 bases had no gene match. CDR3 sequence: CSASLLAGGDTDTQYF. The DNA of the CDR3 is TGCAGTGCTAGCTTACTAGCGGGGGGCGACACAGATACGCAGTATTTT.

This clonotype occurred many times. The V and J genes are TRBV6-1 and TRBJ2-2; the match to TRBD2 covers 14 bases. V shed 8 bases and J 5 bases; nucleotides not matched to a gene: 4. The CDR3 has 15 residues. Germline values: CDR1 MNHNS, CDR2 SASEGT. The CDR3 DNA reads TGTGCCAGCCGACTAGCGGGGGGGCGTACCGGGGAGCTGTTTTTT. This encodes CASRLAGGRTGELFF.

This clonotype was counted a few times. The chain links TRBV30 to TRBJ1-3; D not certain. V was pared by 3 bases and J by 2 bases, with 8 bases between. Germline V CDR1 and CDR2: GTSNPN, SVGIG (reference sequence). There are 13 residues in the CDR3. CDR3 residues: CAWRKGPGNTIYF. Here the CDR3 DNA reads TGTGCCTGGAGAAAAGGGCCTGGAAACACCATATATTTT.

To note about this clonotype: This may be a read error, as it is one base from a much larger clone. This sequence joins TRBV5-1 and TRBJ1-2, with TRBD1 matching over 7 bases. The CDR3 is 14 amino acids. Germline loops: CDR1 SGHRS, CDR2 YFSETQ. The CDR3 DNA follows: TGCGTCAGCAGCTCTTTGACAGGGAACTATGGCTACACCTTC. Protein product: CVSSSLTGNYGYTF.

Details on this clonotype: It may be a read error: a sequence one base away is much more abundant. This rearrangement joins TRBV12-3 or TRBV12-4 to TRBJ1-2; D gene uncertain. The CDR3 totals 14 residues. In DNA form, the CDR3 reads TGTGCCGGCAGTTTAGGCGGATCTAACTATGGCTACACCTTC. This sequence encodes CAGSLGGSNYGYTF.

This clonotype occurred many times. The V call is TRBV4-3, the J call TRBJ1-2; D ambiguous. Germline CDR1 and CDR2: LGHNA and YSLEER. This CDR3 spans 14 amino acids. Deletions cut 3 bases from V and 8 bases from J, with 16 bases between. DNA for the CDR3: TGCGCCAGCAGCCACTCGGTGGAGGGAAGGGGCTACACCTTC. Its protein product is CASSHSVEGRGYTF.

This chain uses TRBV3-1 with TRBJ2-3, with 7 positions matching TRBD2. This CDR3 has 15 amino acids. Germline V lookup: CDR1 LGHDT, CDR2 YNNKEL (reference sequence). The V gene end was trimmed by 4 bases and the J gene end by 2 bases; junction bases not matched to a gene: 6. The DNA for the CDR3 is TGTGCCAGCAGCCTAAGCGGGATTGTCACAGATACGCAGTATTTT. This codes for CASSLSGIVTDTQYF.

The V call is TRBV5-1, the J call TRBJ1-1, with TRBD1 matching over 10 bases. Germline-derived CDR1 and CDR2 are SGHRS and YFSETQ. The CDR3 covers 14 residues. The junction had 5 bases not matched to a gene; V was cut back by 4 bases and J by 5 bases. CDR3 nucleotides: TGCGCCAGCAGCCCCCAGGACAGGGGGACTGAAGCTTTCTTT. It yields the protein CASSPQDRGTEAFF. Using reference TRBV5-1 and TRBJ1-1 for the parts outside the CDR3, the full variable domain is KAGVTQTPRYLIKTRGQQVTLSCSPISGHRSVSWYQQTPGQGLQFLFEYFSETQRNKGNFPGRFSGRQFSNSRSEMNVSTLELGDSALYLCASSPQDRGTEAFFGQGTRLTVV.

This clonotype was seen ten or more times. V gene TRBV12-3 or TRBV12-4 combines with J gene TRBJ2-7; D unclear. V shed 3 bases and J shed 5 bases, with 8 bases lying between them. The CDR3 has 12 residues. CDR3 nucleotide sequence: TGTGCCAGCAGTTTTTCTAGGGACGAGCAGTACTTC. It codes for CASSFSRDEQYF.

At least ten counts were recorded for this clonotype. V gene TRBV5-1 combines with J gene TRBJ2-7; D call uncertain. Trimming removed 0 bases at V and 2 bases at J, with 9 bases between. The CDR3 is 14 amino acids. Germline values: CDR1 SGHRS, CDR2 YFSETQ. The CDR3 reads CASSLAGYPYEQYF. CDR3 nucleotides: TGCGCCAGCAGCTTGGCCGGGTACCCCTACGAGCAGTACTTC.

V is TRBV7-2 and J is TRBJ1-4; tentatively, D is TRBD1 (5 bases). Germline assignment: CDR1 SGHTA and CDR2 FQGNSA. The ends were cut back, 5 bases at V and 3 bases at J, with 13 bases in the middle. CDR3 length equals 15 residues. DNA of the CDR3: TGTGCCAGCAGCCTTTGGGGCGGTTCTAATGAAAAACTGTTTTTT. Translating it yields CASSLWGGSNEKLFF.